This T cell receptor (beta chain) was identified during a study of T cells after yellow fever vaccination. General study results and limits: A secondary response was less intense yet reached its peak sooner, at day 5 versus 15. CD4 and CD8 compartments shared a small share of clonotypes. Boosting was followed by the reappearance of most primary-vaccination clones (approximately 95% CD4, around 90% CD8).

As to this clonotype: The antigen is undetermined.

V was pared by 5 bases and J by 2 bases, with 13 bases of the junction left unmatched. The V gene's germline CDR1 is SGHVS and CDR2 FQNEAQ. The CDR3 loop spans 19 amino acids. TCR cDNA was made by 5'RACE template switching, adding a universal primer site and UMIs. Each CDR3 protein is one row after TCRdb ran MiXCR on the 5' RACE reads. Of around 530,000 distinct CDR3 sequences in the sample, around 16% were seen once. The sequence derives from a young man who received the YFV17D yellow fever vaccine. The sample here was PBMCs, taken around 5 days after the first yellow fever vaccination. The chain links TRBV7-8 to TRBJ2-5, with 14 bases that match TRBD2. The CDR3 loop is CASSTGTSGGGKQQETQYF. CDR3 nucleotide sequence: TGTGCCAGCAGCACCGGGACTAGCGGGGGTGGGAAACAACAAGAGACCCAGTACTTC. Full variable domain (remainder filled in from reference TRBV7-8 and TRBJ2-5): GAGVSQSPRYKVAKRGQDVALRCDPISGHVSLFWYQQALGQGPEFLTYFQNEAQLDKSGLPSDRFFAERPEGSVSTLKIQRTQQEDSAVYLCASSTGTSGGGKQQETQYFGPGTRLLVL.